Given below is one TCR beta chain in context. Some clones are missing from TCRdb's copy, which holds only in-frame ones; the method was immunoSEQ multiplex PCR. In the table there are some 11,000 clones, around 89% of which are singletons. Germline CDR1 and CDR2: SGHTA and FQGNSA. CDR3 length: 13 amino acids. After removal of 5 bases from V and 2 bases from J, the junction contained 3 bases not matched to a gene. This sample stems from a study of T cell changes during pregnancy in multiple sclerosis. This clonotype was obtained from a female donor in good health, enrolled as a control in a pregnancy study. This chain joins TRBV7-2 and TRBJ2-7, with 7 bases identical to TRBD1. The material was CD8+ T cells from peripheral blood mononuclear cells, obtained in the first trimester of pregnancy. CDR3 in DNA: TGTGCCAGCAGCCACGGACAGGCCTACGAGCAGTACTTC. Its translation: CASSHGQAYEQYF. Variable domain in full (rest from reference TRBV7-2 and TRBJ2-7): GAGVSQSPSNKVTEKGKDVELRCDPISGHTALYWYRQSLGQGLEFLIYFQGNSAPDKSGLPSDRFSAERTGGSVSTLTIQRTQQEDSAVYLCASSHGQAYEQYFGPGTRLTVT.